The count of the clone carrying this T cell receptor (beta chain) is one. Antigen: not known. This record belongs to a study of cytotoxic CD8 clonotypes in ibrutinib-treated CLL. Background on the study: Following a median around twelve months of treatment, with a range of 6 to 36, response samples were taken. Study-wide findings and caveats: Clonality grew at ibrutinib response; at progression, it decreased back toward baseline. Clonality at baseline surpassed age-matched healthy donors and tracked circulating CD8+ T-cell counts.

V shed 6 bases and J shed 4 bases, with 12 bases lying between them. This CDR3 has 13 amino acids. Germline V gene sequence: CDR1 SNHLY, CDR2 FYNNEI. Sequencing was performed with immunoSEQ multiplex PCR; in TCRdb, only in-frame clones are kept and a portion is missing. The top ten hold around 13% of the sample, which has 140,000 or so clones, roughly 83% seen once. The specimen was PBMCs, collected after 12 months of ibrutinib treatment. The sequence came from a human donor with chronic lymphocytic leukemia. This chain joins TRBV2 and TRBJ1-2; maybe TRBD1 (5 bases). CDR3 sequence: CASSAGTTYGYTF. In DNA form, the CDR3 reads TGTGCCAGCAGCGCAGGGACCACCTATGGCTACACCTTC.